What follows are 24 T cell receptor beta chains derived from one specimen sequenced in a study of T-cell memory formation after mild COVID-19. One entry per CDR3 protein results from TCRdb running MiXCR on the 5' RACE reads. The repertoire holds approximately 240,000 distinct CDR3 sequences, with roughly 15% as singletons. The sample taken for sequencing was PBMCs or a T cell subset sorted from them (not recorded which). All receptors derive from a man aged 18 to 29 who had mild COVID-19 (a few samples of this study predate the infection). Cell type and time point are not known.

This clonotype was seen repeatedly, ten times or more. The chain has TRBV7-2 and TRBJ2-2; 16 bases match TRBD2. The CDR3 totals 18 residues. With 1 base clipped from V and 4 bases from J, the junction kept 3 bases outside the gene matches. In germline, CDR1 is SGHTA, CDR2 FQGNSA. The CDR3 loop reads CASSLEGLAGGRTGELFF. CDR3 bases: TGTGCCAGCAGCTTAGAGGGACTAGCGGGGGGGCGCACCGGGGAGCTGTTTTTT. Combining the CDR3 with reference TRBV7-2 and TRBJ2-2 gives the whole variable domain GAGVSQSPSNKVTEKGKDVELRCDPISGHTALYWYRQSLGQGLEFLIYFQGNSAPDKSGLPSDRFSAERTGGSVSTLTIQRTQQEDSAVYLCASSLEGLAGGRTGELFFGEGSRLTVL.

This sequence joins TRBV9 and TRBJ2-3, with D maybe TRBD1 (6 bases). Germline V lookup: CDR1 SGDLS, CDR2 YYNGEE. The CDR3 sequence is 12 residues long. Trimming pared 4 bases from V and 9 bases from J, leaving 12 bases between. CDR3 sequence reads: CASSSQGPTQYF. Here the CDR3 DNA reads TGTGCCAGCAGCTCGCAGGGGCCGACGCAGTATTTT.

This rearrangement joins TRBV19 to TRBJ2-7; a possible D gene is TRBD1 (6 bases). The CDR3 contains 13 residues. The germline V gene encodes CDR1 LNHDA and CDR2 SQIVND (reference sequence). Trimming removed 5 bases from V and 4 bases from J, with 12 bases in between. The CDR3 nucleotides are TGTGCCAGTAGTCGGGACAAACTTTACGAGCAGTACTTC. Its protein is CASSRDKLYEQYF.

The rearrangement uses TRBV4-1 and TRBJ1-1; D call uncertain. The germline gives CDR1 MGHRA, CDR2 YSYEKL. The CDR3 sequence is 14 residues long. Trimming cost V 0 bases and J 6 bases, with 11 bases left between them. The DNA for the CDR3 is TGCGCCAGCAGCCAAGACGGAGGGCGTCCTGAAGCTTTCTTT. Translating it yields CASSQDGGRPEAFF.

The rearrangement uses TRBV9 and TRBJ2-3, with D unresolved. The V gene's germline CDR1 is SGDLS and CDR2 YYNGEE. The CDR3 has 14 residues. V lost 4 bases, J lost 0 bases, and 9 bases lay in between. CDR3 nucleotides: TGTGCCAGCAGCCCCCAACGAAGCACAGATACGCAGTATTTT. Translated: CASSPQRSTDTQYF.

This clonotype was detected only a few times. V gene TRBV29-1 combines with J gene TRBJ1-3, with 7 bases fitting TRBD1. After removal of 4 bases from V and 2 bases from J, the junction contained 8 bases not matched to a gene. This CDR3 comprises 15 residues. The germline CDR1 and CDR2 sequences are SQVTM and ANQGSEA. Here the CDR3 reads CSVVVYRGPGNTIYF. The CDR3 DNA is TGCAGCGTTGTCGTCTACAGGGGCCCTGGAAACACCATATATTTT.

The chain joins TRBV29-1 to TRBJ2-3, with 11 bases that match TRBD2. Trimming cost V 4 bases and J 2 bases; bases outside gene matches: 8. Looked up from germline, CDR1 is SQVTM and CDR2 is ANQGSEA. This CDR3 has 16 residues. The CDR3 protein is CSVVLAGGLSTDTQYF. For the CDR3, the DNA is TGCAGCGTTGTGCTAGCGGGGGGCCTATCCACAGATACGCAGTATTTT.

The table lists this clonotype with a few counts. CDR3 DNA: TGTGCCAGCAGAACAGACAGGGGCGGTGGCTACACCTTC. It codes for CASRTDRGGGYTF. The chain is built from TRBV2 and TRBJ1-2; TRBD1 matches at 8 bases. The germline CDR1 and CDR2 sequences are SNHLY and FYNNEI. The length of the CDR3 is 13 residues. J lost 7 bases, V lost 6 bases, and 7 bases had no gene match.

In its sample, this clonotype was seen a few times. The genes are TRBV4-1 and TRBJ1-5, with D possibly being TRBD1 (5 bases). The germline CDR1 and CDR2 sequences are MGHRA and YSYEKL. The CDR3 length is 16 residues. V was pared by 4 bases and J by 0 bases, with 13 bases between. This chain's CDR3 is CASSRTRGFSNQPQHF. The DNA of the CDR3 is TGCGCCAGCAGCCGAACGAGGGGATTTAGCAATCAGCCCCAGCATTTT.

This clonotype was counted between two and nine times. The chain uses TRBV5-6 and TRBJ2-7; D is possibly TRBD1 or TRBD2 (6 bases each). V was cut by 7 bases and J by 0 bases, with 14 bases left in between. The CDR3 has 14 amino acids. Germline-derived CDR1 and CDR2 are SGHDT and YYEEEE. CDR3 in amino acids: CASQRGASSYEQYV. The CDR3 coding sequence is TGTGCCAGCCAAAGGGGGGCGTCCTCCTACGAGCAGTACGTC.

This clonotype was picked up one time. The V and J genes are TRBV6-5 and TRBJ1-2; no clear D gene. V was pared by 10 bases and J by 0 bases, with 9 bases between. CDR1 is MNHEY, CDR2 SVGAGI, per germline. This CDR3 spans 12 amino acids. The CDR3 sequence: CATGRANYGYTF. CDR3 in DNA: TGTGCCACTGGTCGGGCTAACTATGGCTACACCTTC.

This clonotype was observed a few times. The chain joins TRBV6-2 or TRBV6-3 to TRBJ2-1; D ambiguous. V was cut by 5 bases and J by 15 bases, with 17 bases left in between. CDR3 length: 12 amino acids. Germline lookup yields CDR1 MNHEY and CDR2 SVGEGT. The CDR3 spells CASSPRLKMMFF. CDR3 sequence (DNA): TGTGCCAGCAGTCCTCGACTGAAAATGATGTTCTTC.

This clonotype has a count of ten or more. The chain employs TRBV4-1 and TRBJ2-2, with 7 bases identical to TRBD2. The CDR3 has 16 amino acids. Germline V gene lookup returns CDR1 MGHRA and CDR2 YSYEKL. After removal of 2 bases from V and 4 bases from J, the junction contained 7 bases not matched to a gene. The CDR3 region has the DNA TGCGCCAGCAGCCAATTCCTAGCGGCAGGCACCGGGGAGCTGTTTTTT. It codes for CASSQFLAAGTGELFF.

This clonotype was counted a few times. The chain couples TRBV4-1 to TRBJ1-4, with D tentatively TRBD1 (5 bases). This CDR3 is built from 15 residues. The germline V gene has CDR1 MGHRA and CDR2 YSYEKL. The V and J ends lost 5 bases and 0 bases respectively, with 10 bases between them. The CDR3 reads CASSKDTATNEKLFF. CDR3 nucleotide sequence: TGCGCCAGCAGCAAGGACACAGCAACTAATGAAAAACTGTTTTTT.

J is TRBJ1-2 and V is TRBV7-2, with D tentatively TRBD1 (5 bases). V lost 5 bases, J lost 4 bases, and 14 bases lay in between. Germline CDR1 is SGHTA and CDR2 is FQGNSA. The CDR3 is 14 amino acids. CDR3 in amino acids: CASSPHGQGYGYTF. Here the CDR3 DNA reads TGTGCCAGCAGCCCCCACGGTCAGGGCTATGGCTACACCTTC. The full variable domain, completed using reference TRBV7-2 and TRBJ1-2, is GAGVSQSPSNKVTEKGKDVELRCDPISGHTALYWYRQSLGQGLEFLIYFQGNSAPDKSGLPSDRFSAERTGGSVSTLTIQRTQQEDSAVYLCASSPHGQGYGYTFGSGTRLTVV.

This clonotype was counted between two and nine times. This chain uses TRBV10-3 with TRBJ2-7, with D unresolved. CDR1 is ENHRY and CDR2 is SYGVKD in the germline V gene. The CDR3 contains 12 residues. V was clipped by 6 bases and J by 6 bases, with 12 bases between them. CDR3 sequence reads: CAIRDGYAEQYF. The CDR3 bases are TGTGCCATCAGGGACGGTTATGCCGAGCAGTACTTC.

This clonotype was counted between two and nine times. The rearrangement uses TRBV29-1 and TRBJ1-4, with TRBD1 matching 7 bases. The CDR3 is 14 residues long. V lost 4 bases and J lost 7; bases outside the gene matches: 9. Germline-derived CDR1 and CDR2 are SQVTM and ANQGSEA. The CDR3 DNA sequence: TGCAGCGTTGCGGAGACAGGGATCGGTGAAAAACTGTTTTTT. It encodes CSVAETGIGEKLFF.

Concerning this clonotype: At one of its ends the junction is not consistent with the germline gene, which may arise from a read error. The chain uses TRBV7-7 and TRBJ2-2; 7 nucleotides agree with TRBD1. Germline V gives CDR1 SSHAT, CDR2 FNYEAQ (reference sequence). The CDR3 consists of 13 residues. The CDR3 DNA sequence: TGTGCTAGCAGCTTTGACAGGGACCGGGAGCTGTTTTTT. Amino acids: CASSFDRDRELFF.

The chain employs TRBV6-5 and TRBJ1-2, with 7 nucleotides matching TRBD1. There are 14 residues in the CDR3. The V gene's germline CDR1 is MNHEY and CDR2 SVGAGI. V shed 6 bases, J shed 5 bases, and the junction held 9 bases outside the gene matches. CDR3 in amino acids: CASSPTGQSYGYTF. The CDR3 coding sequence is TGTGCCAGCAGCCCAACGGGACAGTCTTATGGCTACACCTTC.

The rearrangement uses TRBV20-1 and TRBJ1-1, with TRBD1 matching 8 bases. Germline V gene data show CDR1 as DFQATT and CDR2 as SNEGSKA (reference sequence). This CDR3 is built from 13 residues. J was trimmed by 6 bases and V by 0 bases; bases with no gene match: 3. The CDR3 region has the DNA TGCAGTGCTAGAGATGGACAGGGTGCTGAAGCTTTCTTT. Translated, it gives CSARDGQGAEAFF.

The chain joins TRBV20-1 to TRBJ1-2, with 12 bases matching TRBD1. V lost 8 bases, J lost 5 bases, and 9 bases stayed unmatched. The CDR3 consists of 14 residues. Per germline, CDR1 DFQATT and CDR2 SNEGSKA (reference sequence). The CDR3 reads CSCSGTGGYYGYTF. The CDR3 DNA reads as TGCAGTTGTTCAGGGACAGGGGGCTATTATGGCTACACCTTC.

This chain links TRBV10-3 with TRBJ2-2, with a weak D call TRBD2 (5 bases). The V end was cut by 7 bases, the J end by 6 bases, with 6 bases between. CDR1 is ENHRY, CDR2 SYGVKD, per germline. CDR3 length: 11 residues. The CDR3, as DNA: TGTGCCATCAAGGAGGCCGGGGAGCTGTTTTTT. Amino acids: CAIKEAGELFF.

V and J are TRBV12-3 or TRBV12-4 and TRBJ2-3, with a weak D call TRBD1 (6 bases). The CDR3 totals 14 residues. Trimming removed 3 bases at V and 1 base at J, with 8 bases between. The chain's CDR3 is CASSFRTGTDTQYF. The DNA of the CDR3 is TGTGCCAGCAGTTTTCGGACAGGCACAGATACGCAGTATTTT.

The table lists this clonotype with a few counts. The CDR3 nucleotides are TGTGCCAGCAGCGTAGCCAGGGAGACTGAAGCTTTCTTT. The encoded protein is CASSVARETEAFF. This chain links TRBV9 with TRBJ1-1; possibly TRBD1 for D (5 bases). Deletions cut 0 bases from V and 5 bases from J, with 8 bases between. The CDR3 is made up of 13 amino acids. The germline V gene has CDR1 SGDLS and CDR2 YYNGEE.